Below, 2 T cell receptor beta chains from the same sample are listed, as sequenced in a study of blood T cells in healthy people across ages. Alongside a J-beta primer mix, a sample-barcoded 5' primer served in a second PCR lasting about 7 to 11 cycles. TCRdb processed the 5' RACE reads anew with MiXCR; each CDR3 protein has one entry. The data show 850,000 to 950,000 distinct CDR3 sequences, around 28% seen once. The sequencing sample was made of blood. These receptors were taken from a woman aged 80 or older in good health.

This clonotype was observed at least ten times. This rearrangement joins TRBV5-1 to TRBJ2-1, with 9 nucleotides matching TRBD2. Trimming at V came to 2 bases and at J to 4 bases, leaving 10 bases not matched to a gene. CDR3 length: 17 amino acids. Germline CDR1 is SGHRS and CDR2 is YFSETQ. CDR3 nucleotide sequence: TGCGCCAGCAGCTTAAGAGGTAGCGGGGGAACATACAATGAGCAGTTCTTC. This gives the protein CASSLRGSGGTYNEQFF.

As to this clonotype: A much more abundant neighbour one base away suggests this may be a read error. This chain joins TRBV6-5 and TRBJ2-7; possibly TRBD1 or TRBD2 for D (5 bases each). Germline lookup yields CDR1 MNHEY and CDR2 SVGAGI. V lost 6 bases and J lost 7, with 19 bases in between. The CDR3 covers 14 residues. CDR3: CASSGTGSKNEQYF. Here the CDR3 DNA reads TGTGCCAGCAGCGGGACGGGGAGTAAGAATGAGCAGTACTTC.